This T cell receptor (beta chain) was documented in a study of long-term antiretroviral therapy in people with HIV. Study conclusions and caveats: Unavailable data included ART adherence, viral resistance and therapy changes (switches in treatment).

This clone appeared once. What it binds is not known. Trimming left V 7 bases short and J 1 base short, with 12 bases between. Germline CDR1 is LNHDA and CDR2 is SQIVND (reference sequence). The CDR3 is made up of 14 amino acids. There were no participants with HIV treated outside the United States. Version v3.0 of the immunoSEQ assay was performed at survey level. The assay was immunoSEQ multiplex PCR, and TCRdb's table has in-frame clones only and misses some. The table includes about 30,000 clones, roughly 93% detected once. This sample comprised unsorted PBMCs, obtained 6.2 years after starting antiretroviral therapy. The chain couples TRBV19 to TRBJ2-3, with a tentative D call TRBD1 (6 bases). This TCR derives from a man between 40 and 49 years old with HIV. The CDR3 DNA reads TGTGCCAGTATTGGGGGCTTTGGCACAGATACGCAGTATTTT. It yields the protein CASIGGFGTDTQYF.